A selection of T cell receptor beta chains follows, all from one sample in a study of blood T cell repertoires in COVID-19. Clones were read by immunoSEQ multiplex PCR, and TCRdb kept only the in-frame ones, dropping some. The sample lists about 120,000 clones, approximately 87% occurring once. What was sequenced was peripheral blood. These receptors originate from a man aged 30-40 years with acute or convalescent COVID-19. Both conserved end residues are part of each CDR3. The D gene is left open where the match is weak. Clone size, where shown, is once, few, many, or a class for clones that have expanded.

TRBJ2-2 | - | TRBV19 | - | TGTGCCAGTAGTATTATAGGGGCGAGCGGGGAGCTGTTTTTT | CASSIIGASGELFF
TRBJ2-2 | - | TRBV9 | - | TGTGCCAGCAGCGCAGGGTCCCCGAACACCGGGGAGCTGTTTTTT | CASSAGSPNTGELFF
TRBJ2-3 | TRBD2 | TRBV19 | - | TGTGCCAGTAGTATTGAAGGCGGGACTAGCTCGAGTTTT | CASSIEGGTSSSF
TRBJ2-2 | TRBD2 | TRBV25-1 | - | TGTGCCAGCAGTGAATTTGAGGGCGGGAGCACCGGGGAGCTGTTTTTT | CASSEFEGGSTGELFF
TRBJ1-3 | TRBD1 | TRBV29-1 | - | TGCAGCGTTGAAAGGGCAGGGGGAGGAAACACCATATATTTT | CSVERAGGGNTIYF
TRBJ1-2 | TRBD1 | TRBV10-3 | - | TGTGCCATCAGTGGGGGACAGAAGATTAACTATGGCTACACCTTC | CAISGGQKINYGYTF
TRBJ2-1 | TRBD1 | TRBV13 | - | TGTGCCAGCAGCTCCGGACAGGCCAGCCGGTACAATGAGCAGTTCTTC | CASSSGQASRYNEQFF
TRBJ1-2 | - | TRBV7-9 | - | TGTGCCAGCAGCTCGACAGGAACTAACTATGGCTACACCTTC | CASSSTGTNYGYTF
TRBJ2-2 | TRBD2 | TRBV6-5 | - | TGTGCCAGCCAACTAGCGGGCCCCACCGGGGAGCTGTTTTTT | CASQLAGPTGELFF
TRBJ1-2 | - | TRBV5-1 | once | TGCGCCAGCAGCTTGGCCGGGGACAAACGGGACCTTAACTATGGCTACACCTTC | CASSLAGDKRDLNYGYTF
TRBJ1-4 | - | TRBV4-3 | - | TGCGCCAGCAGCCAAAGGGGGAATGAAAAACTGTTTTTT | CASSQRGNEKLFF
TRBJ2-2 | TRBD2 | TRBV4-1 | once | TGCGCCAGCACCGAACTAGCGGGAGGGCCCGAGGGTTTTCCCGGGGAGCTGTTTTTT | CASTELAGGPEGFPGELFF
TRBJ2-1 | - | TRBV30 | once | TGTGCCTGGAGTGTATTAATCTACAATGAGCAGTTCTTC | CAWSVLIYNEQFF
TRBJ1-6 | TRBD1 | TRBV7-8 | - | TGTGCCAGCAGCCCCGCGCCAGGGGGCACTTCACCCCTCCACTTT | CASSPAPGGTSPLHF
TRBJ1-1 | TRBD1 | TRBV12-3/TRBV12-4 | once | TGTGCCAGCAGTCGACAGGGGAACACTGAAGCTTTCTTT | CASSRQGNTEAFF
TRBJ2-5 | TRBD2 | TRBV7-3 | - | TGTGCCAGCAGCTGGACTAGCGGGAGAGGAGAGACCCAGTACTTC | CASSWTSGRGETQYF
TRBJ2-3 | - | TRBV24-1 | once | TGTGCCACCAGTGATAGAGGTGGAACAGATACGCAGTATTTT | CATSDRGGTDTQYF
TRBJ2-7 | TRBD2 | TRBV29-1 | - | TGCAGCGTTGAAGGGGGGGGTACCTACGAGCAGTACTTC | CSVEGGGTYEQYF
TRBJ1-1 | - | TRBV4-1 | - | TGCGCCAGCAGCTACGCGGTGAACACTGAAGCTTTCTTT | CASSYAVNTEAFF
TRBJ1-5 | TRBD1 | TRBV5-3 | - | TGTGCCAGAAGCACAGGGACAGGGTGGGTTATTTGCAATCAGCCCCAGCATTTT | CARSTGTGWVICNQPQHF
TRBJ1-3 | TRBD1 | TRBV3-1/TRBV3-2 | - | TGTGCCAGCAGCCATCGAGGGGGCGAAGACACCATATATTTT | CASSHRGGEDTIYF
TRBJ1-3 | TRBD1 | TRBV30 | once | TGTGCCTGCCAACGGACCAGACAGGGTTCAGGAAACACCATATATTTT | CACQRTRQGSGNTIYF
TRBJ1-2 | TRBD1 | TRBV27 | - | TGTGCCAGGACAGGGTTTGGCTATGGCTACACCTTC | CARTGFGYGYTF